These 17 T cell receptor beta chains share one sample of origin, sequenced in a study of beta chain features in type 1 diabetes. TCRB transcripts that were expressed got sequenced, as all of the isolated RNA had been reverse transcribed. The assay was immunoSEQ multiplex PCR, and TCRdb's table has in-frame clones only and misses some. The repertoire holds around 250,000 clones, with 25% to 30% as singletons. Specimen: central memory CD4+ T cells from blood. The source is a man aged 25-45 years in good health.

This clone showed up just a few times. The chain employs TRBV7-2 and TRBJ2-7; TRBD1 agrees at 8 bases. V lost 4 bases to trimming and J lost 6 bases; unmatched junction nucleotides: 2. Germline V gene data show CDR1 as SGHTA and CDR2 as FQGNSA. This CDR3 contains 12 residues. CDR3 amino acids: CASSWDRREQYF. CDR3 DNA: TGTGCCAGCAGCTGGGACAGGCGCGAGCAGTACTTC.

The gene calls are TRBV27 and TRBJ1-6; D gene unclear. Between the trimmed V and J ends, which lost 1 base and 6 bases, there was a span of 10 bases. Per germline, CDR1 MNHEY and CDR2 SMNVEV (reference sequence). The CDR3 has 15 amino acids. The CDR3, as DNA: TGTGCCAGCAGTTTATATGTGGATACTAATTCACCCCTCCACTTT. Translation: CASSLYVDTNSPLHF.

As for this clone: Other DNA variants within this sample encode the same CDR3. The chain combines TRBV4-3 with TRBJ2-5; D is perhaps TRBD2 (6 bases). Germline CDR1 LGHNA, CDR2 YSLEER. V was cut by 2 bases and J by 5 bases, with 12 bases left in between. This CDR3 contains 14 residues. CDR3 DNA: TGCGCCAGCAGCCAAACTACTGGGGGGGAGACCCAGTACTTC. This encodes CASSQTTGGETQYF.

This chain links TRBV28 with TRBJ2-2; D is uncertain. The CDR3 sequence is 14 residues long. Germline V lookup: CDR1 MDHEN, CDR2 SYDVKM. V lost 5 bases, J lost 8 bases, and 15 bases lay in between. The CDR3 is CASSPHGVSGELFF. The CDR3 bases are TGTGCCAGCAGTCCACATGGAGTTTCGGGGGAGCTGTTTTTT. The variable domain in full, with the rest retrieved from reference TRBV28 and TRBJ2-2, is DVKVTQSSRYLVKRTGEKVFLECVQDMDHENMFWYRQDPGLGLRLIYFSYDVKMKEKGDIPEGYSVSREKKERFSLILESASTNQTSMYLCASSPHGVSGELFFGEGSRLTVL.

V and J are TRBV30 and TRBJ2-1, with 10 bases that match TRBD2. The CDR3 has 15 residues. Germline assignment: CDR1 GTSNPN and CDR2 SVGIG (reference sequence). V shed 5 bases, J shed 4 bases, and the junction held 8 bases outside the gene matches. DNA for the CDR3: TGTGCCTGGCAAACCGGGACTAGCGTTTACAATGAGCAGTTCTTC. It translates to CAWQTGTSVYNEQFF.

With regard to this clone: Different DNA sequences within this sample yield the same CDR3. CDR3 loop: CSAERGGGTEAFF. CDR3 coding DNA: TGCAGCGCTGAGAGGGGGGGTGGCACTGAAGCTTTCTTT. This chain uses TRBV29-1 with TRBJ1-1; D may be TRBD1 (6 bases). The germline gives CDR1 SQVTM, CDR2 ANQGSEA. The CDR3 totals 13 residues. The germline V and J ends were trimmed by 7 bases and 4 bases, with 16 bases remaining between them.

The chain employs TRBV4-1 and TRBJ2-1; the match to TRBD2 covers 8 bases. The germline gives CDR1 MGHRA, CDR2 YSYEKL. The V and J ends lost 1 base and 10 bases, in that order; junction bases with no gene match: 15. The CDR3 has 17 amino acids. The CDR3 loop is CASSQVVLAGRTGEQFF. For the CDR3, the DNA is TGCGCCAGCAGCCAAGTGGTGCTAGCGGGCCGTACCGGAGAGCAGTTCTTC.

Written as DNA, the CDR3 is TGTGCCCGCAGACAGGGGTTGGACTATGGCTACACCTTC. This translates into CARRQGLDYGYTF. The V and J genes are TRBV30 and TRBJ1-2; TRBD1 matches 8 bases. This CDR3 has 13 residues. Germline-derived CDR1 and CDR2 are GTSNPN and SVGIG (reference sequence). Trimming removed 8 bases from V and 3 bases from J; junction bases left unmatched: 8.

This clone was counted a few times. V is TRBV4-3 and J is TRBJ2-7; tentative D call: TRBD2 (5 bases). This CDR3 comprises 12 residues. Trimming removed 0 bases at V and 7 bases at J, with 7 bases between. The germline CDR1 and CDR2 sequences are LGHNA and YSLEER. The CDR3 DNA is TGCGCCAGCAGCCAAGATTGGAGGGAGCAGTACTTC. It translates to CASSQDWREQYF.

This sequence joins TRBV6-1 and TRBJ2-1; no firm D call. V was pared by 4 bases and J by 0 bases, with 13 bases between. Germline loops: CDR1 MNHNS, CDR2 SASEGT. This CDR3 is 16 amino acids long. The DNA of the CDR3 is TGTGCCAGCAGTGGGGCTCCGGGTAGCTCCTACAATGAGCAGTTCTTC. Translated: CASSGAPGSSYNEQFF.

This clone was recorded only once. The rearrangement uses TRBV4-1 and TRBJ2-7; 8 bases are a match to TRBD2. Germline V gene data show CDR1 as MGHRA and CDR2 as YSYEKL. The ends lost 1 base at V and 1 base at J; junction bases unmatched: 9. The CDR3 is 17 residues long. The DNA of the CDR3 is TGCGCCAGCAGCCAAGGCCGGGGCGGGAGGCTGTCCTACGAGCAGTACTTC. This sequence encodes CASSQGRGGRLSYEQYF.

CDR3 sequence reads: CASSLAGPQGATEQFF. Here the CDR3 DNA reads TGCGCCAGCAGCTTGGCAGGGCCCCAGGGGGCGACTGAGCAGTTCTTC. This chain links TRBV5-1 with TRBJ2-1; 8 bases map to TRBD1. Germline V gives CDR1 SGHRS, CDR2 YFSETQ. CDR3 length equals 16 residues. J was trimmed by 9 bases and V by 0 bases; bases with no gene match: 11.

This clone was recorded a few times. The gene calls are TRBV11-2 and TRBJ2-3; perhaps TRBD2 as D (5 bases). V lost 7 bases and J lost 5, with 19 bases in between. Germline V gives CDR1 SGHAT, CDR2 FQNNGV. CDR3 length: 15 amino acids. The CDR3 sequence is CASNILGLAGDTQYF. The CDR3 bases are TGTGCCAGCAATATCCTAGGGTTGGCGGGAGATACGCAGTATTTT.

The table lists this clone with a few counts. This sequence joins TRBV30 and TRBJ2-4, with D unresolved. Germline V lookup: CDR1 GTSNPN, CDR2 SVGIG (reference sequence). V lost 5 bases, J lost 9 bases, and 17 bases lay in between. CDR3 length: 13 residues. The CDR3 nucleotides read TGTGCCTGGGGTAGGGCTCTCCCGGGCATTCAGTACTTC. Its translation is CAWGRALPGIQYF.

This chain links TRBV2 with TRBJ1-2; 7 bases fit TRBD1. The CDR3 covers 12 residues. J gave up 4 bases and V 8 bases, and 4 bases lay outside the gene matches. The germline V gene has CDR1 SNHLY and CDR2 FYNNEI. In nucleotides, the CDR3 is TGTGCCAGCGGACAGGCCTCCTATGGCTACACCTTC. Translation gives CASGQASYGYTF.

This clone was seen a few times. The chain combines TRBV9 with TRBJ2-3; D gene uncertain. The CDR3 contains 13 residues. The V and J ends lost 0 bases and 1 base respectively, with 3 bases between them. Per the germline V gene, CDR1 is SGDLS and CDR2 is YYNGEE. As DNA, the CDR3 is TGTGCCAGCAGCGTAGTCCGCACAGATACGCAGTATTTT. Amino acid sequence: CASSVVRTDTQYF.

This clone was counted a single time. The chain links TRBV5-6 to TRBJ2-1, with TRBD2 matching 10 bases. The CDR3 is made up of 15 amino acids. Per germline, CDR1 SGHDT and CDR2 YYEEEE. With V trimmed by 0 bases and J by 5 bases, 2 bases remained unmatched. CDR3 coding DNA: TGTGCCAGCAGCTTGGGACTAGCGGGTCACAATGAGCAGTTCTTC. Translating gives CASSLGLAGHNEQFF.